The 26 T cell receptor beta chains listed next were all sequenced from one sample in a study of cytomegalovirus exposure and HLA in healthy donors. The PCR contained 60 Vbeta and 13 Jbeta primers. The table came from immunoSEQ multiplex PCR; TCRdb's copy has only in-frame clones and leaves some out. Counted here are 100,000 to 150,000 clones, 80% occurring once; the ten biggest clones make up approximately 8.4%. Sample: PBMCs. These receptors were taken from a man in his thirties or forties in good health and CMV-seropositive.

The chain carries TRBV13 and TRBJ2-5; D possibly corresponds to TRBD1 (6 bases). Germline CDR1 reads PRHDT; CDR2 reads FYEKMQ (reference sequence). This CDR3 is 17 amino acids long. Deletions cut 4 bases from V and 2 bases from J, with 20 bases between. CDR3 region: CASSSESTGRRQETQYF. CDR3 bases: TGTGCCAGCAGCTCGGAATCAACAGGGAGACGACAAGAGACCCAGTACTTC.

J is TRBJ1-2 and V is TRBV7-3; D is perhaps TRBD1 (5 bases). Trimming cost V 5 bases and J 6 bases, with 16 bases left between them. The V gene's germline CDR1 is SGHTA and CDR2 FQGTGA. The CDR3 runs 14 residues. The CDR3: CASSLGGGFDGYTF. The CDR3 nucleotides read TGTGCCAGCAGCCTCGGGGGGGGTTTCGATGGCTACACCTTC.

The chain employs TRBV27 and TRBJ2-1, with TRBD2 matching over 7 bases. With V trimmed by 4 bases and J by 3 bases, 3 bases remained unmatched. This CDR3 spans 14 amino acids. CDR1 is MNHEY and CDR2 is SMNVEV in the germline V gene (reference sequence). Here the CDR3 DNA reads TGTGCCAGCAGTTCAGCGGGGAACTACAATGAGCAGTTCTTC. It codes for CASSSAGNYNEQFF.

The chain's CDR3 is CASSIAGGPYEQYF. The CDR3 DNA sequence: TGTGCCAGTAGTATCGCGGGGGGGCCTTACGAGCAGTACTTC. V usage is TRBV19 and J usage is TRBJ2-7, with 9 bases lining up with TRBD2. Germline loops: CDR1 LNHDA, CDR2 SQIVND (reference sequence). The CDR3 sequence is 14 residues long. Germline trimming cut 3 bases from V and 4 bases from J; bases unmatched to any gene: 4. Looking up the rest from reference TRBV19 and TRBJ2-7 gives the full variable domain: DGGITQSPKYLFRKEGQNVTLSCEQNLNHDAMYWYRQDPGQGLRLIYYSQIVNDFQKGDIAEGYSVSREKKESFPLTVTSAQKNPTAFYLCASSIAGGPYEQYFGPGTRLTVT.

The J gene is TRBJ1-4, the V gene TRBV14; D unclear. The CDR3 is 15 amino acids. Germline values: CDR1 SGHDN, CDR2 FVKESK. V was clipped by 0 bases and J by 2 bases, with 7 bases between them. CDR3 in amino acids: CASSQEGGTNEKLFF. CDR3 in DNA: TGTGCCAGCAGCCAAGAAGGAGGGACTAATGAAAAACTGTTTTTT.

The chain recombines TRBV5-8 with TRBJ2-7; perhaps TRBD1 as D (5 bases). The CDR3 has 14 residues. With 5 bases removed from V and 6 bases from J, the gap between germline ends came to 18 bases. Germline V lookup: CDR1 SGHTS, CDR2 YDEGEE. The CDR3 nucleotides read TGTGCCAGCAGTCCCAGAAGGGATGGGGCCGAGCAGTACTTC. It encodes CASSPRRDGAEQYF.

This sequence joins TRBV12-5 and TRBJ1-2, with D uncertain. V was clipped by 6 bases and J by 8 bases, with 19 bases between them. The CDR3 has 14 amino acids. CDR1 and CDR2 (germline): LGHNT, FRNRAP. The CDR3 DNA sequence: TGTGCTAGTGGACCCTCGACGGCACTAGCCGGCTACACCTTC. Amino acids: CASGPSTALAGYTF.

The rearrangement links TRBV6-5 to TRBJ1-1; D perhaps matches TRBD1 (5 bases). Trimming took off 2 bases at V and 0 bases at J, with 13 bases between the two ends. Germline values: CDR1 MNHEY, CDR2 SVGAGI. CDR3 length equals 16 residues. The CDR3 region is CASSYTIAGLNTEAFF. The CDR3 coding sequence is TGTGCCAGCAGTTACACTATCGCGGGGCTGAACACTGAAGCTTTCTTT.

V usage is TRBV10-2 and J usage is TRBJ2-2; 8 bases are shared with TRBD2. This CDR3 contains 17 residues. Germline CDR1 reads WSHSY; CDR2 reads SAAADI. V shed 0 bases and J 3 bases; nucleotides not matched to a gene: 6. The CDR3 loop is CASSESGGGRYTGELFF. In DNA, the CDR3 is TGCGCCAGCAGTGAGTCGGGCGGGGGGAGATACACCGGGGAGCTGTTTTTT.

CDR3: CASSLGSANTGELFF. The CDR3 DNA follows: TGTGCCAGCAGCTTAGGATCGGCGAACACCGGGGAGCTGTTTTTT. The rearrangement joins TRBV7-7 to TRBJ2-2; no clear D gene. Trimming took off 1 base at V and 0 bases at J, with 6 bases between the two ends. The CDR3 length is 15 residues. From germline, CDR1 is SSHAT and CDR2 FNYEAQ (reference sequence).

This rearrangement joins TRBV18 to TRBJ2-5, with D unclear. Trimming cost V 6 bases and J 1 base, with 12 bases left between them. Germline V gene sequence: CDR1 KGHSH, CDR2 LQKENI. The CDR3 totals 14 residues. The CDR3 bases are TGTGCCAGCTCCCTCTCACAGAGCCAAGAGACCCAGTACTTC. As protein: CASSLSQSQETQYF.

This chain connects TRBV11-2 to TRBJ1-3; 7 nucleotides align to TRBD1. The V segment lost 1 base and the J segment 2 bases; nucleotides outside the gene matches: 2. Germline loops: CDR1 SGHAT, CDR2 FQNNGV. The CDR3 contains 15 residues. The CDR3 loop is CASSLGQGTGNTIYF. As DNA, the CDR3 is TGTGCCAGCAGCTTAGGACAGGGAACTGGAAACACCATATATTTT.

The chain carries TRBV27 and TRBJ2-7; possibly TRBD1 for D (6 bases). CDR1 is MNHEY, CDR2 SMNVEV, per germline (reference sequence). CDR3 length equals 14 residues. V was trimmed by 5 bases and J by 2 bases, leaving 13 bases between them. CDR3: CASSPAGTTYEQYF. The CDR3 region has the DNA TGTGCCAGCAGTCCAGCAGGGACAACCTACGAGCAGTACTTC.

This rearrangement joins TRBV27 to TRBJ1-1; D unclear. CDR1 is MNHEY, CDR2 SMNVEV, per germline (reference sequence). CDR3 length equals 13 residues. The ends were cut back, 1 base at V and 2 bases at J, with 5 bases in the middle. The CDR3 DNA reads as TGTGCCAGCAGTTTATGGCTTAACACTGAAGCTTTCTTT. It is translated as CASSLWLNTEAFF.

The sample holds a few counts of this clone. The chain recombines TRBV6-1 with TRBJ2-3; perhaps TRBD2 as D (6 bases). The CDR3 contains 14 residues. The germline CDR1 and CDR2 sequences are MNHNS and SASEGT. Between the trimmed V and J ends, which lost 6 bases and 2 bases, there was a span of 12 bases. The CDR3 sequence: CASRTGTLTDTQYF. Written as DNA, the CDR3 is TGTGCCAGCAGAACCGGGACTCTCACAGATACGCAGTATTTT.

This rearrangement joins TRBV7-6 to TRBJ2-1; TRBD2 is a possible D gene (5 bases). Trimming shortened V by 5 bases and J by 8 bases, and 10 bases separated the two germline ends. Looked up from germline, CDR1 is SGHVS and CDR2 is FNYEAQ. The CDR3 extends over 12 amino acids. The CDR3 loop is CASSDQADEQFF. CDR3 DNA sequence: TGTGCCAGCAGCGATCAAGCGGATGAGCAGTTCTTC.

The chain recombines TRBV5-6 with TRBJ2-7, with 8 bases matching TRBD1. The V gene's germline CDR1 is SGHDT and CDR2 YYEEEE. Trimming cost V 0 bases and J 0 bases; bases outside gene matches: 5. The CDR3 covers 16 residues. CDR3 amino acids: CASSLETGVFSYEQYF. The CDR3 coding sequence is TGTGCCAGCAGCTTGGAGACAGGGGTCTTCTCCTACGAGCAGTACTTC.

A single count supports this clone. The chain has TRBV6-5 and TRBJ2-2; TRBD1 might be the D (6 bases). The V gene lost 2 bases and the J gene lost 7 bases, with 17 bases spanning the gap. This CDR3 has 16 amino acids. CDR1 MNHEY and CDR2 SVGAGI come from the germline V gene. In nucleotides, the CDR3 is TGTGCCAGCAGTTACACAGGGCCCTCTAGAAGCGGGGAGCTGTTTTTT. Translating it yields CASSYTGPSRSGELFF.

The chain has TRBV19 and TRBJ1-6; the D is unclear. V dropped 7 bases and J dropped 4 bases, with 8 bases sitting between them. Germline V gene data show CDR1 as LNHDA and CDR2 as SQIVND (reference sequence). The CDR3 spans 13 residues. CDR3 sequence reads: CASTAEYNSPLHF. The CDR3 DNA reads as TGTGCCAGTACGGCGGAGTATAATTCACCCCTCCACTTT.

The chain joins TRBV15 to TRBJ2-1; 7 nucleotides match TRBD1. This CDR3 has 16 residues. Germline V gene lookup returns CDR1 LNHNV and CDR2 YYDKDF (reference sequence). Trimming removed 3 bases from V and 4 bases from J; junction bases left unmatched: 9. CDR3 in DNA: TGTGCCACCAGCAGTGGAACCGGGACAGAATACAATGAGCAGTTCTTC. This codes for CATSSGTGTEYNEQFF.

For the CDR3, the DNA is TGTGCCAGCAGGGAGGGGTTCACAGATACGCAGTATTTT. This codes for CASREGFTDTQYF. V gene TRBV2 combines with J gene TRBJ2-3; D perhaps matches TRBD2 (6 bases). The germline V gene encodes CDR1 SNHLY and CDR2 FYNNEI. Trimming took 6 bases from V and 2 from J, leaving 9 bases between them. The CDR3 is 13 amino acids.

V usage is TRBV5-1 and J usage is TRBJ2-1, with 16 bases aligning to TRBD2. The trim removed 4 bases at V and 12 bases at J, leaving 7 bases unmatched. Germline V CDR1 and CDR2: SGHRS, YFSETQ. This CDR3 contains 15 residues. CDR3 nucleotides: TGCGCCAGCAGCCAGGGACTAGCGGGGGGGATTAGGCAGTTCTTC. Protein: CASSQGLAGGIRQFF.

The genes are TRBV29-1 and TRBJ2-3, with 7 nucleotides matching TRBD2. CDR3 length equals 18 residues. The junction had 17 bases not matched to a gene; V was cut back by 2 bases and J by 3 bases. Germline CDR1 and CDR2: SQVTM and ANQGSEA. This CDR3 is CSVEPLSGATEETDTQYF. The CDR3 region has the DNA TGCAGCGTTGAACCCCTGAGCGGGGCCACCGAGGAAACAGATACGCAGTATTTT.

The chain joins TRBV7-6 to TRBJ1-5; D not certain. From germline, CDR1 is SGHVS and CDR2 FNYEAQ. The germline V and J ends were trimmed by 4 bases and 5 bases, with 9 bases remaining between them. This CDR3 comprises 13 residues. Here the CDR3 DNA reads TGTGCCAGCAGCTCATCTCGGGATCAGCCCCAGCATTTT. Amino acid sequence: CASSSSRDQPQHF.

The V call is TRBV6-5, the J call TRBJ2-5, with 8 bases matching TRBD2. Germline loops: CDR1 MNHEY, CDR2 SVGAGI. Losses at the gene ends were 5 bases for V and 7 bases for J; bases not matched to a gene: 12. This CDR3 is built from 15 residues. As DNA, the CDR3 is TGTGCCAGCAGTCCCTTTACTAGCGGAGAAACGACCCAGTACTTC. It encodes CASSPFTSGETTQYF.

The rearrangement uses TRBV2 and TRBJ2-2; weak D call: TRBD1 (6 bases). Germline V lookup: CDR1 SNHLY, CDR2 FYNNEI. Trimming left V 5 bases short and J 6 bases short, with 10 bases between. The CDR3 sequence is 13 residues long. CDR3 DNA sequence: TGTGCCAGCAGTCTAGAGGGGGCCGGGGAGCTGTTTTTT. This codes for CASSLEGAGELFF.